Listed below are T cell receptor beta chains from one sample, sequenced in a study of T cell changes during pregnancy in multiple sclerosis. This table comes from immunoSEQ multiplex PCR, and its TCRdb copy is limited to in-frame clones, with some not included. The repertoire holds about 86,000 clones, with approximately 89% as singletons. The specimen was peripheral blood, collected in the first trimester of pregnancy. These receptors were obtained from a female donor in good health, enrolled as a control in a pregnancy study. The conserved cysteine and the conserved F or W are not part of the CDR3 here. Fields, in order: J gene, V gene, clone size, CDR3 protein. Clone size appears in some rows only: once, few, many, or a class for an expanded clone.

j_gene: TRBJ1-1; v_gene: TRBV30; abundance: NA; CDR3aa: AWEGETNTEAF
j_gene: TRBJ1-1; v_gene: TRBV7-2; abundance: NA; CDR3aa: ASSLGRRRTEAF
j_gene: TRBJ1-3; v_gene: TRBV6-1; abundance: once; CDR3aa: ASSERSGQGAGNTIY
j_gene: TRBJ2-7; v_gene: TRBV11-2; abundance: NA; CDR3aa: ASSLDQGYEQY
j_gene: TRBJ2-3; v_gene: TRBV9; abundance: NA; CDR3aa: ASSPGGRGITDTQY
j_gene: TRBJ2-5; v_gene: TRBV6-5; abundance: NA; CDR3aa: ASAPWGGTQETQY
j_gene: TRBJ2-7; v_gene: TRBV18; abundance: NA; CDR3aa: ASSRGPGADEQY
j_gene: TRBJ1-4; v_gene: TRBV25-1; abundance: once; CDR3aa: ATAGYLATNEKLF
j_gene: TRBJ1-1; v_gene: TRBV6-6; abundance: NA; CDR3aa: ASSQGKTEAF
j_gene: TRBJ2-1; v_gene: TRBV6-1; abundance: NA; CDR3aa: ASREDRGLKNEQF
j_gene: TRBJ2-1; v_gene: TRBV28; abundance: NA; CDR3aa: ASSLGKLAGGHYNEQF
j_gene: TRBJ2-1; v_gene: TRBV28; abundance: NA; CDR3aa: ASSLGAGSNEQF
j_gene: TRBJ1-5; v_gene: TRBV7-2; abundance: NA; CDR3aa: ASSPQAGPLNQPQH
j_gene: TRBJ2-7; v_gene: TRBV7-6; abundance: NA; CDR3aa: ASSPASGGASYEQY
j_gene: TRBJ2-1; v_gene: TRBV7-2; abundance: NA; CDR3aa: ASSLLVYRGPSYNEQF
j_gene: TRBJ2-1; v_gene: TRBV6-5; abundance: NA; CDR3aa: ASSYSRGQRYNEQF
j_gene: TRBJ1-2; v_gene: TRBV11-2; abundance: NA; CDR3aa: ASSLVQGGNYGYT
j_gene: TRBJ2-5; v_gene: TRBV27; abundance: NA; CDR3aa: ASSPTTGWSQY
j_gene: TRBJ2-1; v_gene: TRBV7-2; abundance: NA; CDR3aa: ATAGGVSYNEQF
j_gene: TRBJ1-5; v_gene: TRBV6-5; abundance: NA; CDR3aa: ASSKSGTGNQPQH
j_gene: TRBJ1-5; v_gene: TRBV18; abundance: NA; CDR3aa: ASSPSGQPQH
j_gene: TRBJ2-5; v_gene: TRBV4-2; abundance: NA; CDR3aa: ASSLGQVQETQY
j_gene: TRBJ1-1; v_gene: TRBV25-1; abundance: NA; CDR3aa: ASETTGVGNTEAF
j_gene: TRBJ1-3; v_gene: TRBV18; abundance: NA; CDR3aa: ASSPPASRDTIY
j_gene: TRBJ1-4; v_gene: TRBV28; abundance: NA; CDR3aa: ASSLTQGRSEKLF
j_gene: TRBJ1-1; v_gene: TRBV28; abundance: NA; CDR3aa: ASSFQGGNTEAF
j_gene: TRBJ1-1; v_gene: TRBV6-7; abundance: NA; CDR3aa: ASSLRCYTEAF
j_gene: TRBJ1-2; v_gene: TRBV9; abundance: NA; CDR3aa: ASSGDRGGYGYT
j_gene: TRBJ2-5; v_gene: TRBV27; abundance: NA; CDR3aa: ASSSTAGAETQY
j_gene: TRBJ1-2; v_gene: TRBV6-1; abundance: NA; CDR3aa: ASSEGAGGGYGYT
j_gene: TRBJ2-2; v_gene: TRBV19; abundance: NA; CDR3aa: ASTLKWGQGSAGELF
j_gene: TRBJ2-7; v_gene: TRBV7-2; abundance: NA; CDR3aa: ASSLGLEAGGYEQY
j_gene: TRBJ1-1; v_gene: TRBV9; abundance: NA; CDR3aa: ASGHPNTEAF
j_gene: TRBJ2-3; v_gene: TRBV9; abundance: few; CDR3aa: ASRSRDTGTDTQY
j_gene: TRBJ2-3; v_gene: TRBV7-2; abundance: NA; CDR3aa: ASSLGASGYTDTQY
j_gene: TRBJ2-2; v_gene: TRBV4-3; abundance: NA; CDR3aa: ASSQDRGGANTGELF
j_gene: TRBJ2-2; v_gene: TRBV30; abundance: NA; CDR3aa: AWSVRRLSGGANTGELF
j_gene: TRBJ1-6; v_gene: TRBV5-6; abundance: NA; CDR3aa: ASSFRTGIGSPLH
j_gene: TRBJ2-7; v_gene: TRBV20-1; abundance: NA; CDR3aa: SASSYEQY
j_gene: TRBJ2-5; v_gene: TRBV2; abundance: NA; CDR3aa: ASSASGGLRETQY
j_gene: TRBJ1-5; v_gene: TRBV19; abundance: NA; CDR3aa: ASSMAGGRQPQH
j_gene: TRBJ2-2; v_gene: TRBV15; abundance: NA; CDR3aa: ATSRSAGTNTGELF
j_gene: TRBJ2-6; v_gene: TRBV6-1; abundance: NA; CDR3aa: ASVPRAAGANVLT
j_gene: TRBJ1-1; v_gene: TRBV4-1; abundance: NA; CDR3aa: ASSPGGGAGEAF
j_gene: TRBJ2-1; v_gene: TRBV28; abundance: NA; CDR3aa: ASSQGLAGAPGKEQF
j_gene: TRBJ1-1; v_gene: TRBV5-4; abundance: NA; CDR3aa: ASSVTGATEAF
j_gene: TRBJ1-2; v_gene: TRBV2; abundance: NA; CDR3aa: ASKGNELYGYT
j_gene: TRBJ2-1; v_gene: TRBV5-6; abundance: NA; CDR3aa: ASSVPRQGGYNEQF
j_gene: TRBJ1-6; v_gene: TRBV5-6; abundance: NA; CDR3aa: ASSLERGRIYNSPLH
j_gene: TRBJ2-3; v_gene: TRBV13; abundance: NA; CDR3aa: ASSLGASGGATDTQY
j_gene: TRBJ2-5; v_gene: TRBV7-9; abundance: NA; CDR3aa: ASSWAGLQETQY
j_gene: TRBJ2-1; v_gene: TRBV5-1; abundance: NA; CDR3aa: ASRFGESYNEQF
j_gene: TRBJ1-5; v_gene: TRBV7-2; abundance: NA; CDR3aa: ASSFGPQPQH
j_gene: TRBJ2-1; v_gene: TRBV7-8; abundance: NA; CDR3aa: ASSFSGGKTSYNEQF
j_gene: TRBJ1-5; v_gene: TRBV4-3; abundance: NA; CDR3aa: ASSQDNSNQPQH